The clone carrying this T cell receptor beta chain was detected a few times. Its antigen is not known. This entry comes from a study of CD8 T cells in ankylosing spondylitis. Study results and caveats: Typical of ankylosing spondylitis blood, it appeared, was a TCR beta motif of eight highly homologous variants. According to the report, clones linked to the disease were significantly enriched in matched synovial fluid samples taken from ankylosing spondylitis patients.

The CDR3 length is 11 residues. V lost 3 bases to trimming and J lost 7 bases, with 6 bases between them. Germline V gene lookup returns CDR1 KGHSH and CDR2 LQKENI. TCRdb called the 5' RACE reads again in MiXCR, with one record for every CDR3 protein. The sample lists 150,000 to 200,000 distinct CDR3 sequences; approximately 10% were seen once. The chain joins TRBV18 to TRBJ1-1; D ambiguous. Specimen: blood, either unsorted or a sorted T cell fraction (not recorded which). This receptor was taken from a male donor with ankylosing spondylitis or in good health (not recorded which). DNA for the CDR3: TGTGCCAGCTCACCCATGGTTGAAGCTTTCTTT. Protein sequence: CASSPMVEAFF.